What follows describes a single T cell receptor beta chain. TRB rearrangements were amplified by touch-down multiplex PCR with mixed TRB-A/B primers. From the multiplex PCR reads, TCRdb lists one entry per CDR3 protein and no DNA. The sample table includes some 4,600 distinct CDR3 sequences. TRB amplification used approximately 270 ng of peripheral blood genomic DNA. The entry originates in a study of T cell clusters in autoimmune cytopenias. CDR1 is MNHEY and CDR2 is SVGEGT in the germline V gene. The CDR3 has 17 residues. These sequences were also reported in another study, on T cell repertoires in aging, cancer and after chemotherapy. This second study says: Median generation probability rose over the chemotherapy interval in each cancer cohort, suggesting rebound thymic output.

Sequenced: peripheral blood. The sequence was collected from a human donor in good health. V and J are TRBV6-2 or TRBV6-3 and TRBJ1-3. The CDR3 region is CASSTSWAASSGNTIYF.